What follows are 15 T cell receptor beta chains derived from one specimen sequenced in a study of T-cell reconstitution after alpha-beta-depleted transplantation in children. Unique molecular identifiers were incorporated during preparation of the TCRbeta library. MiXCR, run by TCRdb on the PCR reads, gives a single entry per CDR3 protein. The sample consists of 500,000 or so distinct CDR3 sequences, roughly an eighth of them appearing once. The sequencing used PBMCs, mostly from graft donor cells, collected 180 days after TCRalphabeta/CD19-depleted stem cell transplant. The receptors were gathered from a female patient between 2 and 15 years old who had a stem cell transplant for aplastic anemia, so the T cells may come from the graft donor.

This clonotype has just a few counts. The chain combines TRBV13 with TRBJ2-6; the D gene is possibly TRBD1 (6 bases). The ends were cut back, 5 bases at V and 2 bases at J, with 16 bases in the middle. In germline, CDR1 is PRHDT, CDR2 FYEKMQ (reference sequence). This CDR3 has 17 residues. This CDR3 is CASSHRQGSPGANVLTF. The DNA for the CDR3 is TGTGCCAGCAGCCATCGTCAGGGGAGTCCTGGGGCCAACGTCCTGACTTTC. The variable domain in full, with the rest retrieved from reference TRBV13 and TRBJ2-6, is AAGVIQSPRHLIKEKRETATLKCYPIPRHDTVYWYQQGPGQDPQFLISFYEKMQSDKGSIPDRFSAQQFSDYHSELNMSSLELGDSALYFCASSHRQGSPGANVLTFGAGSRLTVL.

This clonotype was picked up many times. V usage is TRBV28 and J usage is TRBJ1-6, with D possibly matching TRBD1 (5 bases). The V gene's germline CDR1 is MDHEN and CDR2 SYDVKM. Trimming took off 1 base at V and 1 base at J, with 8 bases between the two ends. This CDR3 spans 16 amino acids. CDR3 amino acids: CASSLSRGSYNSPLHF. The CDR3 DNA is TGTGCCAGCAGTTTATCGAGGGGATCCTATAATTCACCCCTCCACTTT.

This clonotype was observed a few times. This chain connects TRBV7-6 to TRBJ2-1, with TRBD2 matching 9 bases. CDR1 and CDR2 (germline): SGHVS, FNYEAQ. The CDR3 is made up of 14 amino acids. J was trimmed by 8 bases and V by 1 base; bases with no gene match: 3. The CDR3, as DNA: TGTGCCAGCAGCTTAGGTAGCGGGGGAGATGAGCAGTTCTTC. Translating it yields CASSLGSGGDEQFF.

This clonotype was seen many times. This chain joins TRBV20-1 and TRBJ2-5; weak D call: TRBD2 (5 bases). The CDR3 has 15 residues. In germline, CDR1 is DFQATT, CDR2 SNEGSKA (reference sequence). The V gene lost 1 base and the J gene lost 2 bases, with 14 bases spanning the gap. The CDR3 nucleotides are TGCAGTGCTAGAGGTCGGGGAGTTTTTCAAGAGACCCAGTACTTC. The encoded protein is CSARGRGVFQETQYF.

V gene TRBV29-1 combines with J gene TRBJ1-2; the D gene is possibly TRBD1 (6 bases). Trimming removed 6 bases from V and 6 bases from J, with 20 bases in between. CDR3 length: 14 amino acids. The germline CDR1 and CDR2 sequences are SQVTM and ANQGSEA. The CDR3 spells CSVEGHTPSHGYTF. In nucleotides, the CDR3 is TGCAGCGTCGAGGGACACACTCCCAGCCATGGCTACACCTTC.

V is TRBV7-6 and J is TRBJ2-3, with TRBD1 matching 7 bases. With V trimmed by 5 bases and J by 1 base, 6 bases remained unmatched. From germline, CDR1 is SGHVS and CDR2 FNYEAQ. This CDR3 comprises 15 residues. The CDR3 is CASSLQGPGTDTQYF. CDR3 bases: TGTGCCAGCAGCCTACAGGGGCCGGGCACAGATACGCAGTATTTT.

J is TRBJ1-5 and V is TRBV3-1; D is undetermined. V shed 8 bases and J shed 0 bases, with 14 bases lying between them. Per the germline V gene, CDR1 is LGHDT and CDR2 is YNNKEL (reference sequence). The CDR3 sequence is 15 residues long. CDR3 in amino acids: CASCLGGYSNQPQHF. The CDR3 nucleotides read TGTGCCAGCTGCCTGGGAGGGTATAGCAATCAGCCCCAGCATTTT. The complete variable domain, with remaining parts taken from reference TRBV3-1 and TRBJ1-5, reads DTAVSQTPKYLVTQMGNDKSIKCEQNLGHDTMYWYKQDSKKFLKIMFSYNNKELIINETVPNRFSPKSPDKAHLNLHINSLELGDSAVYFCASCLGGYSNQPQHFGDGTRLSIL.

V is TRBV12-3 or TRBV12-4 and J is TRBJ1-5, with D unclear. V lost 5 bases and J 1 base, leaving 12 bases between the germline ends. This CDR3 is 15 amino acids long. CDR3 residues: CASSPTQVSNQPQHF. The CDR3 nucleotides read TGTGCCAGCAGTCCGACCCAGGTCAGCAATCAGCCCCAGCATTTT.

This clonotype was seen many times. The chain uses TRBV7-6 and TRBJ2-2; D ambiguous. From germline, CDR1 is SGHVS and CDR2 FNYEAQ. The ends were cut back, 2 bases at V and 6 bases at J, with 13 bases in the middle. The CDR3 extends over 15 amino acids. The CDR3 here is CASSLRLEWAGELFF. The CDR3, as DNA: TGTGCCAGCAGCTTAAGGCTAGAGTGGGCCGGGGAGCTGTTTTTT.

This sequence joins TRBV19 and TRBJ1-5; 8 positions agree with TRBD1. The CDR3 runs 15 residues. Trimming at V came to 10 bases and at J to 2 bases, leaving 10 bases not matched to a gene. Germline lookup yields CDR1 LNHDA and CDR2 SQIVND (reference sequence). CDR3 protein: CATQGAGGGNQPQHF. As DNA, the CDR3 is TGTGCCACCCAGGGGGCAGGCGGGGGCAATCAGCCCCAGCATTTT.

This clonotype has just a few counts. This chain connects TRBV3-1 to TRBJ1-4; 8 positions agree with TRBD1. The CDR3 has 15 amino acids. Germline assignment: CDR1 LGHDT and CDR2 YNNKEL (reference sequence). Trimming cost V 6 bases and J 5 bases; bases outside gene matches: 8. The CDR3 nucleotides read TGTGCCAGCAGAGAACAGGGGGTCCTGAATGAAAAACTGTTTTTT. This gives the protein CASREQGVLNEKLFF. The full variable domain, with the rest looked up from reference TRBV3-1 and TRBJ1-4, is DTAVSQTPKYLVTQMGNDKSIKCEQNLGHDTMYWYKQDSKKFLKIMFSYNNKELIINETVPNRFSPKSPDKAHLNLHINSLELGDSAVYFCASREQGVLNEKLFFGSGTQLSVL.

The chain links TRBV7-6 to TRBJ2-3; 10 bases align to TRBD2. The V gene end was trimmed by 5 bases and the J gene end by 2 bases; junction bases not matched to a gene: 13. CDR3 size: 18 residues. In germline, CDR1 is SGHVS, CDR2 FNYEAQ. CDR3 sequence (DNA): TGTGCCAGCAGCCCCAGTACGGTAGCGGGGGGCCACACAGATACGCAGTATTTT. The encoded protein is CASSPSTVAGGHTDTQYF.

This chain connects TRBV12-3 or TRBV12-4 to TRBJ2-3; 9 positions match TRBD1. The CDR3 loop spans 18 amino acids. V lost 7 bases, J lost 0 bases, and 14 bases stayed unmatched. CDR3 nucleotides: TGTGCCAGCACCACCGGGACAGGGATCACGATTAGCACAGATACGCAGTATTTT. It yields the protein CASTTGTGITISTDTQYF.

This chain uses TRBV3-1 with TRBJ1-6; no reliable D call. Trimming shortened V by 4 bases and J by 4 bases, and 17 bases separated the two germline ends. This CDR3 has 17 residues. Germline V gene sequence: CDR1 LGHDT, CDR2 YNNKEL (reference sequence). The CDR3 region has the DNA TGTGCCAGCAGCCGTGAGTCTTCGGCGGGGTATAATTCACCCCTCCACTTT. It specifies CASSRESSAGYNSPLHF.

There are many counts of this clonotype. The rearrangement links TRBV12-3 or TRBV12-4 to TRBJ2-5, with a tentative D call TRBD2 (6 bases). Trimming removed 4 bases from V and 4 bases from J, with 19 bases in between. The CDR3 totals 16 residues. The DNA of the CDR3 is TGTGCCAGCAGTTCACTTCGGGGGATGTGGGGAGAGACCCAGTACTTC. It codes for CASSSLRGMWGETQYF.